This is a list of T cell receptor beta chains from one sample in a study of beta chain features in type 1 diabetes. Some clones are missing from TCRdb's copy, which holds only in-frame ones; the method was immunoSEQ multiplex PCR. In the table there are 600,000 to 650,000 clones, roughly a sixth of which are singletons. The sequencing sample was made of naive CD4+ T cells from blood. The receptors were gathered from a man aged 18 to 29 in good health. Both conserved end residues are part of each CDR3. The D gene is left open where the match is weak. Size is omitted from some rows. Given values are once, few, many or a class for expanded clones.

J: TRBJ2-4; V: TRBV5-1; D: TRBD1; size: few; DNA: TGCGCCAGCAGCCCCAGGGGGCCTGGCAAAAACATTCAGTACTTC; CDR3: CASSPRGPGKNIQYF
J: TRBJ1-5; V: TRBV18; D: -; size: -; DNA: TGTGCCAGCTCACTGGCAGCCTCGAATCAGCCCCAGCATTTT; CDR3: CASSLAASNQPQHF
J: TRBJ2-1; V: TRBV9; D: TRBD1; size: few; DNA: TGTGCCAGCAGCCGGGGACAGGGCTATTACAATGAGCAGTTCTTC; CDR3: CASSRGQGYYNEQFF
J: TRBJ2-1; V: TRBV4-3; D: -; size: -; DNA: TGCGCCAGCAGCCACCGAGGATACAATGAGCAGTTCTTC; CDR3: CASSHRGYNEQFF
J: TRBJ2-7; V: TRBV18; D: -; size: -; DNA: TGTGCCAGCTCCACAGCGAGTTCAGGGTACTCCTACGAGCAGTACTTC; CDR3: CASSTASSGYSYEQYF
J: TRBJ2-7; V: TRBV28; D: -; size: -; DNA: TGTGCCAGCACCAGGGATTGGGAGCAGTACTTC; CDR3: CASTRDWEQYF
J: TRBJ1-3; V: TRBV5-1; D: TRBD1; size: -; DNA: TGCGCCAGCAGCCCCGGAGGGACAGGGGCTTATTCTGGAAACACCATATATTTT; CDR3: CASSPGGTGAYSGNTIYF
J: TRBJ2-7; V: TRBV5-4; D: -; size: few; DNA: TGTGCCAGCAGCCTACAGGGTTCCTACGAGCAGTACTTC; CDR3: CASSLQGSYEQYF
J: TRBJ2-3; V: TRBV6-6; D: TRBD2; size: -; DNA: TGTGCCAGCAGTCCCTCTAGCGGCCCTACCGCTACGCAGTATTTT; CDR3: CASSPSSGPTATQYF
J: TRBJ2-1; V: TRBV6-5; D: TRBD2; size: few; DNA: TGTGCCAGCAGTTATAGCGGGAGTTCCTACAATGAGCAGTTCTTC; CDR3: CASSYSGSSYNEQFF
J: TRBJ2-2; V: TRBV7-9; D: TRBD2; size: -; DNA: TGTGCCAGCAGCTTATTCCCGACTAGCGGGAGGGACACCGGGGAGCTGTTTTTT; CDR3: CASSLFPTSGRDTGELFF
J: TRBJ2-5; V: TRBV30; D: TRBD1; size: -; DNA: TGTGCGTTCGCAGGGGGCCGTATGAGGACCCAGTACTTC; CDR3: CAFAGGRMRTQYF
J: TRBJ2-2; V: TRBV7-2; D: -; size: -; DNA: TGTGCTACGCTTAGAGGCGGGAAGGCCGGGGAGCTGTTTTTT; CDR3: CATLRGGKAGELFF
J: TRBJ2-1; V: TRBV7-3; D: TRBD1; size: -; DNA: TGTGCCAGCAGCCCTACCGTAGGGACAGGGTTTCACAATGAGCAGTTCTTC; CDR3: CASSPTVGTGFHNEQFF
J: TRBJ2-1; V: TRBV30; D: TRBD1; size: few; DNA: TGTGCCTGGAGTCACGACAGGGGCCGCTGGAATGAGCAGTTCTTC; CDR3: CAWSHDRGRWNEQFF
J: TRBJ1-1; V: TRBV7-9; D: -; size: few; DNA: TGTGCCAGCAGCTCCCAGCCTAACACTGAAGCTTTCTTT; CDR3: CASSSQPNTEAFF